This TCR beta chain emerged from a study of T cell responses to AZD1222 COVID-19 vaccine. Study-level points and caveats: Repertoire sampling occurred only after the peak T cell response.

Trimming removed 2 bases from V and 10 bases from J, with 18 bases in between. The germline CDR1 and CDR2 sequences are GTSNPN and SVGIG (reference sequence). CDR3 length: 13 residues. Notes on this clone: Antigen unknown.

Second-dose timings of about 4 or about 12 weeks were pooled. Sequenced by immunoSEQ multiplex PCR; TCRdb stores in-frame clones only, minus some. The sample carries 95,000 or so clones, roughly 90% recorded once. Here the sequenced sample was peripheral blood, taken 28 days after the second AZD1222 dose. This rearrangement joins TRBV30 to TRBJ2-7, with a tentative D call TRBD2 (5 bases). This receptor was identified in an adult who received the AZD1222 COVID-19 vaccine. The chain's CDR3 is CAWSLDTGVAQYF. CDR3 bases: TGTGCCTGGAGTCTTGACACCGGGGTGGCCCAGTACTTC.